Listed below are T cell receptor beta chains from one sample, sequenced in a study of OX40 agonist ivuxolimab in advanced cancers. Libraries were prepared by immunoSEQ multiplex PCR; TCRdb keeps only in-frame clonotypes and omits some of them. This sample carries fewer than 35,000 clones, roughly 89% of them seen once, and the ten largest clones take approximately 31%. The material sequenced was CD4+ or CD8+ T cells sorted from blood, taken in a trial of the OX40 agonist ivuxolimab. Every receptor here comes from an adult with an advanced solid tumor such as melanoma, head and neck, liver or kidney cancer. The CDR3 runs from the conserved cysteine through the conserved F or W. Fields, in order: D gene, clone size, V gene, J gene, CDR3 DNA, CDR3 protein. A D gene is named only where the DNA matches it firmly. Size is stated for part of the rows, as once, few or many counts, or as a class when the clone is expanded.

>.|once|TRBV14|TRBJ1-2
TGTGCCAGCAGCCAAGAATGGGTGGATGGCTACACCTTC
CASSQEWVDGYTF
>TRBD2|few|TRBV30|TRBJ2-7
TGTGCCTATTCGGGACTAGTCGGCGACGAGCAGTACTTC
CAYSGLVGDEQYF
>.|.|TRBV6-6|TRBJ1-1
TGTGCCAGCAGTTACGGGGGGTTCACTGAAGCTTTCTTT
CASSYGGFTEAFF
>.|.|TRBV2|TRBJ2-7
TGTGCCAGCAGTGACTTACCGGAAAACCTATACGAGCAGTACTTC
CASSDLPENLYEQYF
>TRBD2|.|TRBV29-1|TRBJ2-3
TGCAGCGTTGAACCCATAGCCTCACGGGGGGGCCGGACAGATACGCAGTATTTT
CSVEPIASRGGRTDTQYF
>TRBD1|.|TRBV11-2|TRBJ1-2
TGTGCCAGCAGTACCTGGGGGACAGACTATGGCTACACCTTC
CASSTWGTDYGYTF
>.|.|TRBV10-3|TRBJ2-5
TGTGCCATCAGTGCTTTATTCCGGGACGGAGAAGAGACCCAGTACTTC
CAISALFRDGEETQYF
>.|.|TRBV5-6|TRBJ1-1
TGTGCCAGCAGCTTTTCGCTGCAGGGGTCCACTGAAGCTTTCTTT
CASSFSLQGSTEAFF
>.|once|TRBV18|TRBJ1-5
TGTGCCAGCTCACCTAACGACATAGGGCCGGGTCAGCCCCAGCATTTT
CASSPNDIGPGQPQHF
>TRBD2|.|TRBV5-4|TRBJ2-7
TGTGCCAGCAGCTACGGACTAGCGGACGAGCAGTACTTC
CASSYGLADEQYF
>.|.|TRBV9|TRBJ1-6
TGTGCCAGCAGCGTAGGATTCAATAATTCACCCCTCCACTTT
CASSVGFNNSPLHF
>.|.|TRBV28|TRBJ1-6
TGTGCCAGCACCCCCCGTGTCGGGCAGGGGAATTCACCCCTCCACTTT
CASTPRVGQGNSPLHF
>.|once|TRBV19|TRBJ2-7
TGTGCCAGTAGTTTAGGGGACGGGTCCTACGAGCAGTACTTC
CASSLGDGSYEQYF
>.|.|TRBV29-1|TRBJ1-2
TGCAGCGTTGATGGGACGAACTATGGCTACACCTTC
CSVDGTNYGYTF
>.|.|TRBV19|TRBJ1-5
TGTGCCAGTACCAAGTCGATAGGCAATCAGCCCCAGCATTTT
CASTKSIGNQPQHF
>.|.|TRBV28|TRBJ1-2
TGTGCCACCGGACATACATTCACTCCTAACTATGGCTACACCTTC
CATGHTFTPNYGYTF
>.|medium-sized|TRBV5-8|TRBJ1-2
TGTGCCAGCAGCTTGCGGGGGGTATATGGCTACACCTTC
CASSLRGVYGYTF
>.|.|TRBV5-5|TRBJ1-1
TGTGCCAGCAGCTTGGTTCAGGGCCTCGAAGCTTTCTTT
CASSLVQGLEAFF
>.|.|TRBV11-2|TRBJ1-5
TGTGCCAGCAGCGCTGGGGGCCCCGGCAATCAGCCCCAGCATTTT
CASSAGGPGNQPQHF
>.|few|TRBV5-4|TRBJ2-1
TGTGCCAGCAGCTTGGAGGAAGCCCCAGGCGATGAGCAGTTCTTC
CASSLEEAPGDEQFF
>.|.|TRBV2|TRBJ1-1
TGTGCCAGCAGTGAACTCCTCGGCCGCGAAGCTTTCTTT
CASSELLGREAFF
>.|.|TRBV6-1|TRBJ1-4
TGTGCCAGCAGTGAATTTTCAGACTTTAATGAAAAACTGTTTTTT
CASSEFSDFNEKLFF
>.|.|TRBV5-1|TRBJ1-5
TGCGCCAGCAGCTTGGGCGGTTTTAGCAATCAGCCCCAGCATTTT
CASSLGGFSNQPQHF
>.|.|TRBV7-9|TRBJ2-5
TGTGCCAGCAGCCGAGATCAAGAGACCCAGTACTTC
CASSRDQETQYF
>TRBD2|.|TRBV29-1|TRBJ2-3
TGCAGCGTTGCGCGGGGGGCGGGTGCAGATACGCAGTATTTT
CSVARGAGADTQYF
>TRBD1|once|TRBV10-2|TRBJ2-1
TGCGCCAGCAGTTATACAGGGGGCAATGAGCAGTTCTTC
CASSYTGGNEQFF
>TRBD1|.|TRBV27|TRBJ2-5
TGTGCCAGCAGTCTTACAGGGGGATTAGGAGAGACCCAGTACTTC
CASSLTGGLGETQYF
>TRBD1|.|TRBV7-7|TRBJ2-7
TGTGCTAGCAGCCCCCTGGGGACAGGGACCTACGAGCAGTACTTC
CASSPLGTGTYEQYF
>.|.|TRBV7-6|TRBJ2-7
TGTGCCAGCAGCTTAGCAGCAGGGGAGTCCTACGAGCAGTACTTC
CASSLAAGESYEQYF
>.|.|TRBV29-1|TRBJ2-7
TGCAGCGGGATGCAGGGCGACGAGCAGTACTTC
CSGMQGDEQYF
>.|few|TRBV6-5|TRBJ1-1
TGTGCCAGCAGTTACCGGCTGCCAACTGAAGCTTTCTTT
CASSYRLPTEAFF
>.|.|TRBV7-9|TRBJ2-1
TGTGCCAGCAGCTTGTGGGGAAATAACAATGAGCAGTTCTTC
CASSLWGNNNEQFF
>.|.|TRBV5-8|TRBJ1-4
TGTGCCAGCAGCTTGGGTTTGGGGCTCATCGATAATGAAAAACTGTTTTTT
CASSLGLGLIDNEKLFF
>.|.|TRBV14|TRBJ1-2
TGTGCCAGCAGCCAAGATTTCAGGGTATACACCTTC
CASSQDFRVYTF
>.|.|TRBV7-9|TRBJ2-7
TGTGCCAGCAGCTTACCGTCGACTTACGAGCAGTACTTC
CASSLPSTYEQYF
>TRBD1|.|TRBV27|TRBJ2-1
TGTGCCAGCAGCCCCTGGACAGGCTACAATGAGCAGTTCTTC
CASSPWTGYNEQFF
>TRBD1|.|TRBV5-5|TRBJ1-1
TGTGCCAGCAGCTTGGATATTGACAGGGGGAACACTGAAGCTTTCTTT
CASSLDIDRGNTEAFF
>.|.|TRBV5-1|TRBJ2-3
TGCGCCAGCAGCCCGGGAGCCACAAGAGATACGCAGTATTTT
CASSPGATRDTQYF
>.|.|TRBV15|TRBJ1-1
TGTGCCACCAGAAACAGTGGCAGAGGAGGCACTGAAGCTTTCTTT
CATRNSGRGGTEAFF
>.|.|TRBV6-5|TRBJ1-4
TGTGCCAGCAGTTTAGGGGCGGCAGGAGATGAAAAACTGTTTTTT
CASSLGAAGDEKLFF
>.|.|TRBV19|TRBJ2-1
TGTGCCAGTAGTATGGCTACAGGCAATGAGCAGTTCTTC
CASSMATGNEQFF
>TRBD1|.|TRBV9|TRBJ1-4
TGTGCCAGCAGCGCCCCGGGACAGGGAGTAGCTAATGAAAAACTGTTTTTT
CASSAPGQGVANEKLFF
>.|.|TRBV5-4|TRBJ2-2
TGTGCCAGCAGCTTGATAATGAACACCGGGGAGCTGTTTTTT
CASSLIMNTGELFF
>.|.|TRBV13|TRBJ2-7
TGTGCCAGCAGCTTAGAAGAAGGGAGTCCCTACGAGCAGTACTTC
CASSLEEGSPYEQYF
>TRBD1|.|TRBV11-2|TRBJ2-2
TGTGCCAGCAGCTTCGGGACAGGGGCCGGGGAGCTGTTTTTT
CASSFGTGAGELFF
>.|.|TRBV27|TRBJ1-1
TGTGCCAGCAGTTCGAGCGCGGTGGAAGGAGCCACTGAAGCTTTCTTT
CASSSSAVEGATEAFF
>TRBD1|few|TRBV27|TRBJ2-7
TGTGCCAGCAGTTTATCGGCAGGGGGTTCCTTCGACGAGCAGTACTTC
CASSLSAGGSFDEQYF
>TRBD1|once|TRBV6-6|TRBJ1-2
TGTGCCAGCAGTTACCCCGGGACAGACCTTAACTATGGCTACACCTTC
CASSYPGTDLNYGYTF
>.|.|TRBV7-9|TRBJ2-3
TGTGCCAGCAGCCACCTTGTTCTCGGGGGTGGGAGGACAGATACGCAGTATTTT
CASSHLVLGGGRTDTQYF
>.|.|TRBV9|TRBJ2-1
TGTGCCAGCAGCGTAGTCGCGGCCTACAATGAGCAGTTCTTC
CASSVVAAYNEQFF
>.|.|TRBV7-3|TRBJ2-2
TGTGCCAGCAGCATACTCACCGGACGACCGAGGGACGGGGAGCTGTTTTTT
CASSILTGRPRDGELFF
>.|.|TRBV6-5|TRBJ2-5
TGTGCCAGCAGTTTTTCAGGGTTGCAAGAGACCCAGTACTTC
CASSFSGLQETQYF
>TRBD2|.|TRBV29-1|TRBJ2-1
TGCAGCGTTCCCCTTAGCGGGGGGAGAGGGGATGAGCAGTTCTTC
CSVPLSGGRGDEQFF